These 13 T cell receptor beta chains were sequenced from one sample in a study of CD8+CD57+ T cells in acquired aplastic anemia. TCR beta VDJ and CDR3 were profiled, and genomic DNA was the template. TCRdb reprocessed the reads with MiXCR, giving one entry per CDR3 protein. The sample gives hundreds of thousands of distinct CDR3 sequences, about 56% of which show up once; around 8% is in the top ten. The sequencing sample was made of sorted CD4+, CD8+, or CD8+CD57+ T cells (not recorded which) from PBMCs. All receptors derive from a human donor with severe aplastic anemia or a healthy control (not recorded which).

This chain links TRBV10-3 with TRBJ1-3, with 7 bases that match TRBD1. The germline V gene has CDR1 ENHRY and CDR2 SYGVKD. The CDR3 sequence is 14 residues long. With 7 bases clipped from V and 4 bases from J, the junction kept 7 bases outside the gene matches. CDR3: CAIKGTGVGNTIYF. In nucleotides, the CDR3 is TGTGCCATCAAGGGCACAGGGGTGGGAAACACCATATATTTT.

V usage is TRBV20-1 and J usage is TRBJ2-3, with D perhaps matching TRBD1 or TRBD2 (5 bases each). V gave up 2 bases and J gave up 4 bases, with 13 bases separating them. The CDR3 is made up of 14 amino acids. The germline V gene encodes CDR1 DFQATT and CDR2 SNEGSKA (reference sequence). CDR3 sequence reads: CSARRTGDADTQYF. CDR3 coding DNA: TGCAGTGCTAGAAGGACCGGGGACGCAGATACGCAGTATTTT.

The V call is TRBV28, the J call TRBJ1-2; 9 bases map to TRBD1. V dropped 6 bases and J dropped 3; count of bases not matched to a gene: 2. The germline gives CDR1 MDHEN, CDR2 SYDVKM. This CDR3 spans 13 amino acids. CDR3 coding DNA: TGTGCCAGCAGGGGACAGGGATACTATGGCTACACCTTC. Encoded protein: CASRGQGYYGYTF.

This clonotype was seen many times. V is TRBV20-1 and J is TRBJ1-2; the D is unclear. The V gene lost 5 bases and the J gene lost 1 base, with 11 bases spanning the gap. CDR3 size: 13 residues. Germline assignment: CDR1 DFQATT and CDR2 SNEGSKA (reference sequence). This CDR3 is CSAPPALNYGYTF. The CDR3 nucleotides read TGCAGTGCTCCTCCCGCACTTAACTATGGCTACACCTTC.

The CDR3 DNA sequence: TGTGCCAGCAGTTCATCTCGGGGGAGCTCCTACGAGCAGTACTTC. This codes for CASSSSRGSSYEQYF. The chain employs TRBV6-5 and TRBJ2-7, with D possibly matching TRBD2 (6 bases). CDR3 length: 15 residues. Between the trimmed V and J ends, which lost 4 bases and 0 bases, there was a span of 13 bases. Per the germline V gene, CDR1 is MNHEY and CDR2 is SVGAGI.

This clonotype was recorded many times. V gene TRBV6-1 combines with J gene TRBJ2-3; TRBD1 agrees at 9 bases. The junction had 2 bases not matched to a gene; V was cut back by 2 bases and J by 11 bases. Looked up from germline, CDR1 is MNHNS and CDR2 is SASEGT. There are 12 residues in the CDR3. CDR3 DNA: TGTGCCAGCAGTGAACGGGACAGGGAGCAGTATTTT. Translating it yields CASSERDREQYF.

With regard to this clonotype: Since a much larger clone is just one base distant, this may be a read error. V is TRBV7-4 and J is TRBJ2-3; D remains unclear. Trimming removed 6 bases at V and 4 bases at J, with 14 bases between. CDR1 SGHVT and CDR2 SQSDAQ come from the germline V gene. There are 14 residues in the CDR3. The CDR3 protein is CASSSRPSADTQYF. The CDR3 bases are TGTGCCAGCAGTTCCCGACCATCTGCAGATACGCAGTATTTT.

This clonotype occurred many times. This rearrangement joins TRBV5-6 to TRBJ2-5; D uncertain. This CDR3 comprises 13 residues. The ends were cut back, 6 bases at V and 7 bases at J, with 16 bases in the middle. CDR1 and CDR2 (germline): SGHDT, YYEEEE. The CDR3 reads CASTDSTAGTQYF. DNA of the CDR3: TGTGCCAGCACCGACTCGACGGCCGGGACCCAGTACTTC.

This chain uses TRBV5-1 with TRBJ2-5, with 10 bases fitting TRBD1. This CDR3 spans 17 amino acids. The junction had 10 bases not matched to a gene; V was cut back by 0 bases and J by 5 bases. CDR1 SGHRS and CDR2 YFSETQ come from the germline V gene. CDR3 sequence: CASSLAPQGQGYETQYF. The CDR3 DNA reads TGCGCCAGCAGCTTGGCCCCGCAGGGACAGGGGTATGAGACCCAGTACTTC.

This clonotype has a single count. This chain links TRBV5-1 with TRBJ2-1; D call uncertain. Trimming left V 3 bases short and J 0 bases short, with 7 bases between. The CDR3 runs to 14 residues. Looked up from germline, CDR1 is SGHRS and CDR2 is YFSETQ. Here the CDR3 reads CASSSGFSYNEQFF. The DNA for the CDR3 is TGCGCCAGCAGCTCAGGTTTCTCCTACAATGAGCAGTTCTTC. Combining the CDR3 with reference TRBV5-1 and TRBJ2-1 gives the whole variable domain KAGVTQTPRYLIKTRGQQVTLSCSPISGHRSVSWYQQTPGQGLQFLFEYFSETQRNKGNFPGRFSGRQFSNSRSEMNVSTLELGDSALYLCASSSGFSYNEQFFGPGTRLTVL.

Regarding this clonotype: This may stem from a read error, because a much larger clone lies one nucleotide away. The CDR3 region has the DNA TGTGCCATCAGCTCTGAGGGGTCGAACACTGAAGCTTTCTTT. This encodes CAISSEGSNTEAFF. The J gene is TRBJ1-1, the V gene TRBV25-1; a weak D match, TRBD1 (5 bases). CDR1 and CDR2 from the germline V gene are MGHDK and SYGVNS. V lost 10 bases and J lost 1, with 16 bases in between. CDR3 size: 14 residues.

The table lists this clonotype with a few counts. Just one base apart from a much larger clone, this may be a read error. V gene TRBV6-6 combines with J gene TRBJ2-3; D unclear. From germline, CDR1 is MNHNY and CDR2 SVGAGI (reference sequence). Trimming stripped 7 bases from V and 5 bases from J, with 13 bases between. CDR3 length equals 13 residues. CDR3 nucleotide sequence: TGTGCCAGCATGTACCCCCCCGGAGATACGCAGTATTTT. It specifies CASMYPPGDTQYF.

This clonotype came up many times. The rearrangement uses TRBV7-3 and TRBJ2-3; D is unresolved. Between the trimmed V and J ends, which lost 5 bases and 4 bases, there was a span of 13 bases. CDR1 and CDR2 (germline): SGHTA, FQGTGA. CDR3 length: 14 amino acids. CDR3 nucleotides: TGTGCCAGCAGCCAGGACGACAACCCAGATACGCAGTATTTT. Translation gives CASSQDDNPDTQYF.